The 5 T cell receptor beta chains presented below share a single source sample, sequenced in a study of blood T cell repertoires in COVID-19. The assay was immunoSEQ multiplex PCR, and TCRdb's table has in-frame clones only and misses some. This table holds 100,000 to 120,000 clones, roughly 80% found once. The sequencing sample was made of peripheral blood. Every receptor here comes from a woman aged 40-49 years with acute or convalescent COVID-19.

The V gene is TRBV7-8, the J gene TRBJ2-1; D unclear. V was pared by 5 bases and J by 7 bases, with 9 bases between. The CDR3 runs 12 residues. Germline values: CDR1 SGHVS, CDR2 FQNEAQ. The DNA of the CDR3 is TGTGCCAGCAGCAACCGACTGAATGAGCAGTTCTTC. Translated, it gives CASSNRLNEQFF.

CDR3 DNA sequence: TGTGCCAGCAGAGTATTGGGAGGCACTGAAGCTTTCTTT. This gives the protein CASRVLGGTEAFF. V and J are TRBV13 and TRBJ1-1; D is unresolved. Germline V CDR1 and CDR2: PRHDT, FYEKMQ (reference sequence). CDR3 length: 13 residues. Trimming took off 6 bases at V and 4 bases at J, with 12 bases between the two ends.

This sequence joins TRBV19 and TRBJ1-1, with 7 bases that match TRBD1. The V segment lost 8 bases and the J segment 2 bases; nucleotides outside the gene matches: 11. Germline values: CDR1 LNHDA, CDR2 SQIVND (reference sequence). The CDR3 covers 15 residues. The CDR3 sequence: CASGGTGDRNTEAFF. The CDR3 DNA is TGTGCCAGTGGGGGCACAGGGGATCGAAACACTGAAGCTTTCTTT.

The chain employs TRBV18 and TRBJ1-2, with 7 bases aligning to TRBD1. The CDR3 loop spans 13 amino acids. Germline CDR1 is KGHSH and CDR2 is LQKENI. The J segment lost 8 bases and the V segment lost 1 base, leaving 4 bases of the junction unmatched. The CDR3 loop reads CASSPQGAKGYTF. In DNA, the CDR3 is TGTGCCAGCTCACCACAGGGGGCGAAAGGCTACACCTTC.

CDR3 coding DNA: TGTGCCAGCAGCGCTTACAGGGGGGGGAACGAGCAGTACTTC. Protein product: CASSAYRGGNEQYF. The chain is built from TRBV11-2 and TRBJ2-7, with D possibly TRBD1 on 8 matching bases. This CDR3 contains 14 residues. Per the germline V gene, CDR1 is SGHAT and CDR2 is FQNNGV. Trimming removed 5 bases from V and 5 bases from J, with 16 bases in between.